This T cell receptor (beta chain) was sequenced during a study of cytomegalovirus exposure and HLA in healthy donors. Overall study results and limits: As immune exposure information, only CMV serostatus was available. A highly shared variant cluster was judged a likely technical artifact.

The CDR3 is 14 amino acids. V was shortened by 4 bases and J by 5 bases, with 14 bases between the two germline ends. CDR1 is SGHVS and CDR2 is FQNEAQ in the germline V gene. Primers for the PCR totalled 60 Vbeta and 13 Jbeta. The assay was immunoSEQ multiplex PCR, and TCRdb's table has in-frame clones only and misses some. Of roughly 180,000 clones listed, about four fifths are singletons. Note on this clone: Antigen: not known.

The chain has TRBV7-8 and TRBJ1-1; maybe TRBD1 (5 bases). What was sequenced was PBMCs. This TCR was recovered from a young man in good health and CMV-seronegative. The CDR3 sequence is CASSSLWGRTEAFF. The CDR3, as DNA: TGTGCCAGCAGCTCGCTGTGGGGCCGGACTGAAGCTTTCTTT. Supplemented by reference TRBV7-8 and TRBJ1-1, the full variable domain reads GAGVSQSPRYKVAKRGQDVALRCDPISGHVSLFWYQQALGQGPEFLTYFQNEAQLDKSGLPSDRFFAERPEGSVSTLKIQRTQQEDSAVYLCASSSLWGRTEAFFGQGTRLTVV.